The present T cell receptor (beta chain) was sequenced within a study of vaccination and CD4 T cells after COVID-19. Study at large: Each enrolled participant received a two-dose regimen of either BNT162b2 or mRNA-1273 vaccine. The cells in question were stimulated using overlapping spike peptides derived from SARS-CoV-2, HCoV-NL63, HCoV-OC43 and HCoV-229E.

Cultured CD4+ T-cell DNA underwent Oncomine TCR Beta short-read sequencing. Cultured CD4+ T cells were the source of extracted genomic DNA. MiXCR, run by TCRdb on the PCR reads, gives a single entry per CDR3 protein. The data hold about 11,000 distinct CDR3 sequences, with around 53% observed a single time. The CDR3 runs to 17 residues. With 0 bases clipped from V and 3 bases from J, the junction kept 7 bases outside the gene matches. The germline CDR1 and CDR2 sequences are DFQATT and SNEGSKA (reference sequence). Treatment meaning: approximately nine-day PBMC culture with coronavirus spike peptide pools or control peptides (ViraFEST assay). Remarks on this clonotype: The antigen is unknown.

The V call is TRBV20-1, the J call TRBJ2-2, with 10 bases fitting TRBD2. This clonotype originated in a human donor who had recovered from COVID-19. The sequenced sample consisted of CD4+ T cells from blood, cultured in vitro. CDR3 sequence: CSARDPSGRADTGELFF. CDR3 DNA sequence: TGCAGTGCTAGAGACCCAAGCGGGAGGGCCGACACCGGGGAGCTGTTTTTT.